This TCR beta chain appears in the sequencing data of a study of siplizumab effects on memory and regulatory T cells. The protocol was immunoSEQ multiplex PCR, while the TCRdb copy is restricted to in-frame clones and leaves out a portion. The sample has under 100,000 clones, approximately 86% seen once. Study outcomes and limitations: The Treg-derived share of mappable alloreactive CD4+ clones averaged roughly 64% with siplizumab and 26.9% in controls.

This CDR3 region has 17 residues. Germline CDR1 is MGHRA and CDR2 is YSYEKL. Deletions cut 0 bases from V and 0 bases from J, with 14 bases between. With respect to this clone: Its target is not known.

This clonotype originated in a human donor in good health. The V and J genes are TRBV4-1 and TRBJ1-2; TRBD1 might be the D (6 bases). The sample comprised Tregs sorted from blood. The CDR3 DNA follows: TGCGCCAGCAGCCAAGATTGGGGGGACACATCTAACTATGGCTACACCTTC. Its protein product is CASSQDWGDTSNYGYTF.